The 9 T cell receptor beta chains given below trace back to one sample, sequenced in a study of technical replicates of blood from four donors (TCRdb year 2017). The method behind the library was the immunoSEQ multiplex PCR assay. Sourced from immuneACCESS, this table was stored by TCRdb with only in-frame sequences that have V and J called. A share of the clones is absent; for the studies checked, an unresolved V gene accounts for under half, and the remainder has no known explanation. The sample records roughly 79,000 clones, 80% to 90% of which are singletons. Approximately 3.5% of the sample goes to the ten largest clones. The material sequenced was PBMCs. The receptors shown here come from a human donor in good health. Some clones in this sample may be carry-over from other donors' samples.

V and J are TRBV5-4 and TRBJ2-5; 10 positions match TRBD1. The CDR3 loop spans 18 amino acids. Germline CDR1 and CDR2: SGHNT and YYREEE (reference sequence). With V trimmed by 0 bases and J by 6 bases, 14 bases remained unmatched. In DNA, the CDR3 is TGTGCCAGCAGCTTGGGGAAACCGGGACAGGGGAATTTGAAGACCCAGTACTTC. This gives the protein CASSLGKPGQGNLKTQYF.

This clone has just one count. The chain combines TRBV7-9 with TRBJ1-1, with D uncertain. The germline V gene has CDR1 SEHNR and CDR2 FQNEAQ (reference sequence). Between the trimmed V and J ends, which lost 3 bases and 3 bases, there was a span of 17 bases. The CDR3 sequence is 16 residues long. CDR3 loop: CASSFSLTELDTEAFF. CDR3 in DNA: TGTGCCAGCAGCTTCTCCCTGACGGAGCTTGACACTGAAGCTTTCTTT.

V and J are TRBV18 and TRBJ1-1, with 8 bases fitting TRBD1. Germline values: CDR1 KGHSH, CDR2 LQKENI. The CDR3 loop spans 15 amino acids. Trimming cost V 6 bases and J 3 bases; bases outside gene matches: 9. The chain's CDR3 is CASSEAGGRDTEAFF. Written as DNA, the CDR3 is TGTGCCAGCTCCGAAGCAGGGGGCAGAGACACTGAAGCTTTCTTT.

As for this clone: At one boundary the junction diverges from the germline segment, which might be a read error. The V call is TRBV7-7, the J call TRBJ2-5; 8 nucleotides align to TRBD2. From germline, CDR1 is SSHAT and CDR2 FNYEAQ (reference sequence). This CDR3 has 15 amino acids. CDR3 in DNA: TGTGCTAGCAGCTTACGAGCGGGGGACCAAGAGACCCAGTACTTC. It translates to CASSLRAGDQETQYF. The variable domain in full, completed from reference TRBV7-7 and TRBJ2-5, reads GAGVSQSPRYKVTKRGQDVTLRCDPISSHATLYWYQQALGQGPEFLTYFNYEAQPDKSGLPSDRFSAERPEGSISTLTIQRTEQRDSAMYRCASSLRAGDQETQYFGPGTRLLVL.

The chain uses TRBV6-5 and TRBJ2-7; 7 positions match TRBD1. The CDR3 consists of 15 residues. CDR1 and CDR2 (germline): MNHEY, SVGAGI. V lost 2 bases to trimming and J lost 3 bases; unmatched junction nucleotides: 7. The CDR3 loop reads CASSYTTGSGYEQYF. CDR3 bases: TGTGCCAGCAGTTACACGACAGGGAGCGGCTACGAGCAGTACTTC.

V is TRBV2 and J is TRBJ2-2; 7 bases map to TRBD2. The CDR3 has 15 residues. Looked up from germline, CDR1 is SNHLY and CDR2 is FYNNEI. V gave up 6 bases and J gave up 3 bases; unmatched junction bases: 7. Written as DNA, the CDR3 is TGTGCCAGCAGCTCGACTGCGGGAGACACCGGGGAGCTGTTTTTT. It codes for CASSSTAGDTGELFF.

The genes are TRBV27 and TRBJ2-7; D possibly corresponds to TRBD2 (6 bases). Germline CDR1 is MNHEY and CDR2 is SMNVEV (reference sequence). Trimming left V 6 bases short and J 1 base short, with 16 bases between. This CDR3 has 15 residues. The CDR3 is CASSRGGGPSYEQYF. As DNA, the CDR3 is TGTGCCAGCAGCCGTGGAGGAGGGCCTTCCTACGAGCAGTACTTC.

This clone turned up a few times. The rearrangement links TRBV7-9 to TRBJ2-4; TRBD1 matches at 8 bases. The CDR3 has 12 residues. Per germline, CDR1 SEHNR and CDR2 FQNEAQ (reference sequence). Trimming took 6 bases from V and 6 from J; bases not matched to a gene: 1. DNA for the CDR3: TGTGCCAGCAGTGGACAGGGAAACATTCAGTACTTC. Translated: CASSGQGNIQYF. Looking up the rest from reference TRBV7-9 and TRBJ2-4 gives the full variable domain: DTGVSQNPRHKITKRGQNVTFRCDPISEHNRLYWYRQTLGQGPEFLTYFQNEAQLEKSRLLSDRFSAERPKGSFSTLEIQRTEQGDSAMYLCASSGQGNIQYFGAGTRLSVL.

This clone was seen only a few times. The chain is built from TRBV12-5 and TRBJ2-7, with TRBD1 identical over 9 bases. Germline CDR1 LGHNT, CDR2 FRNRAP. V dropped 4 bases and J dropped 3; count of bases not matched to a gene: 4. The CDR3 has 14 amino acids. CDR3 nucleotides: TGTGCTAGTGGTTCGACGGACAGGGGCTACGAGCAGTACTTC. Residues: CASGSTDRGYEQYF.